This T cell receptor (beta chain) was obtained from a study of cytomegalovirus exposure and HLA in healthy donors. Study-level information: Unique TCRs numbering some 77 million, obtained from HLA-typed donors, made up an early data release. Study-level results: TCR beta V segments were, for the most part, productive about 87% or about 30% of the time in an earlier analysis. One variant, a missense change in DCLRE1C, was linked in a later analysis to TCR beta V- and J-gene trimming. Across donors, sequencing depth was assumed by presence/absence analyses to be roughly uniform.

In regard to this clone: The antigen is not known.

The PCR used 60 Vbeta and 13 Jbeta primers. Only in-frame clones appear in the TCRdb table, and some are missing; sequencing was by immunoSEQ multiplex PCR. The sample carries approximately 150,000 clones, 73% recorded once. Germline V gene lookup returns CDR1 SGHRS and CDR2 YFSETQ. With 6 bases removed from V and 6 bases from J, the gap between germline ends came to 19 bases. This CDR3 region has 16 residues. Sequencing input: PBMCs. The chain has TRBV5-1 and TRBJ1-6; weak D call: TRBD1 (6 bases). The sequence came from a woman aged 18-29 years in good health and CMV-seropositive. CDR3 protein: CASTSGGGTTNSPLHF. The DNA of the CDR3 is TGCGCCAGCACTTCGGGAGGGGGTACTACTAATTCACCCCTCCACTTT.